These T cell receptor beta chains were read from a single sample in a study of regulatory T cells in long-lasting Graves disease. TCRdb processed the multiplex PCR reads anew with MiXCR; each CDR3 protein has one entry. The table includes a few hundred thousand distinct CDR3 sequences, 15% to 20% detected once. The same specimen was also included in a second study, on T cells in Graves' hyperthyroidism and ophthalmopathy.

This specimen was peripheral blood mononuclear cells (PBMCs), taken at new diagnosis, from a patient treated with antithyroid drugs. These receptors all come from a woman aged 18-29 years with Graves disease. CDR3s include the opening cysteine and the closing phenylalanine or tryptophan. The order of the fields is J gene, D gene, V gene, clone size, CDR3 protein, CDR3 DNA. The D gene is left open where the match is weak. Expanded clones are given a class, and other clones once, few, many or no size at all.

TRBJ2-3	NA	TRBV6-1	many	CASSESRVGTDTQYF	TGTGCCAGCAGTGAAAGCAGGGTAGGCACAGATACGCAGTATTTT
TRBJ2-3	TRBD2	TRBV24-1	few	CATSDLPSGRYSDTQYF	TGTGCCACCAGTGATTTGCCTAGCGGGAGATACTCAGATACGCAGTATTTT
TRBJ2-5	TRBD2	TRBV27	many	CASSFTSLAAQETQYF	TGTGCCAGCAGTTTCACCTCCCTAGCGGCCCAAGAGACCCAGTACTTC
TRBJ2-3	NA	TRBV20-1	NA	CSASSGARISTDTQYF	TGCAGTGCGTCGTCTGGGGCCCGGATTAGCACAGATACGCAGTATTTT
TRBJ1-5	TRBD1	TRBV7-8	many	CASSPRDPGGLSNQPQHF	TGTGCCAGCAGCCCCCGGGACCCAGGGGGTCTTAGCAATCAGCCCCAGCATTTT
TRBJ2-1	TRBD2	TRBV5-4	many	CASSPSGTRLDEQFF	TGTGCCAGCAGCCCTAGCGGGACCAGACTCGATGAGCAGTTCTTC
TRBJ2-5	TRBD1	TRBV2	many	CASARSGTGEETQYF	TGTGCCAGCGCCCGGTCCGGGACAGGGGAAGAGACCCAGTACTTC
TRBJ1-5	TRBD1	TRBV6-7	many	CASSRSRITGEDQPQHF	TGTGCCAGCAGTCGAAGCCGTATAACAGGGGAGGATCAGCCCCAGCATTTT
TRBJ2-1	NA	TRBV20-1	many	CSARGSYGSSFNEQFF	TGCAGTGCCAGGGGGTCTTACGGGAGTTCCTTCAATGAGCAGTTCTTC
TRBJ2-3	TRBD2	TRBV20-1	NA	CSAPRSGGEHTDTQYF	TGCAGTGCTCCCAGGAGCGGGGGGGAGCACACAGATACGCAGTATTTT
TRBJ2-1	TRBD1	TRBV29-1	NA	CSVEGQGAYNEQFF	TGCAGCGTTGAGGGGCAGGGGGCTTACAATGAGCAGTTCTTC
TRBJ1-1	NA	TRBV11-2	many	CASSPSFDNTEAFF	TGTGCCAGCAGCCCCTCATTTGATAACACTGAAGCTTTCTTT
TRBJ1-1	NA	TRBV30	many	CAWRRTENTEAFF	TGTGCCTGGAGGCGGACGGAGAACACTGAAGCTTTCTTT
TRBJ2-7	NA	TRBV11-2	NA	CASTLTYISSYEQYF	TGTGCCAGCACCTTGACTTACATCAGCTCCTACGAGCAGTACTTC
TRBJ2-3	NA	TRBV7-6	many	CASSQMFGGPWTDTQYF	TGTGCCAGCAGCCAAATGTTCGGGGGCCCGTGGACAGATACGCAGTATTTT
TRBJ1-5	NA	TRBV20-1	few	CSARTSYSNQPQHF	TGCAGTGCTAGAACTTCCTACAGCAATCAGCCCCAGCATTTT
TRBJ2-3	NA	TRBV30	few	CAWSFKGGTDTQYF	TGTGCCTGGAGTTTTAAGGGGGGCACAGATACGCAGTATTTT
TRBJ2-5	TRBD2	TRBV5-1	many	CASSPGLAGRTQYF	TGCGCCAGCAGCCCGGGACTAGCGGGACGCACCCAGTACTTC
TRBJ1-4	NA	TRBV2	many	CASSDTGGIFNEKLFF	TGTGCCAGCAGTGACACCGGGGGGATCTTTAATGAAAAACTGTTTTTT
TRBJ2-7	TRBD1	TRBV25-1	few	CASSAPGQNWPFYF	TGTGCCAGCAGTGCCCCGGGACAGAATTGGCCTTTCTACTTC
TRBJ2-2	TRBD1	TRBV5-1	many	CASKPGTENTGELFF	TGCGCCAGTAAACCCGGGACAGAGAACACCGGGGAGCTGTTTTTT
TRBJ2-3	TRBD2	TRBV5-1	few	CASSLKREGDTQYF	TGCGCCAGCAGCTTGAAGCGGGAGGGAGATACGCAGTATTTT
TRBJ2-4	TRBD1	TRBV6-2/TRBV6-3	NA	CASSEYSQGVAKNIQYF	TGTGCCAGCAGTGAATACTCCCAGGGGGTAGCCAAAAACATTCAGTACTTC
TRBJ1-2	TRBD1	TRBV2	NA	CASRGRGAGENYGYTF	TGTGCCAGCAGGGGCAGGGGGGCAGGGGAAAACTATGGCTACACCTTC
TRBJ2-7	TRBD1	TRBV28	NA	CASSSPGQVSSYF	TGTGCCAGCAGTTCGCCCGGACAGGTTTCCTCTTACTTC
TRBJ2-1	TRBD2	TRBV27	NA	CASQGLAGAGFYNEQIF	TGTGCCAGCCAGGGGCTAGCGGGGGCTGGTTTCTACAATGAGCAGATCTTC
TRBJ2-1	NA	TRBV7-8	NA	CASSLSDGNEQFF	TGTGCCAGCAGCTTATCGGACGGCAATGAGCAGTTCTTC
TRBJ1-1	TRBD1	TRBV7-6	many	CASSLTGGLTEAFF	TGTGCCAGCAGTTTGACAGGGGGCCTTACTGAAGCTTTCTTT
TRBJ1-5	NA	TRBV20-1	NA	CSASRLKGLGQPPHF	TGCAGTGCTAGTCGGTTGAAGGGTTTGGGTCAGCCCCCGCATTTT
TRBJ2-2	TRBD2	TRBV3-1	many	CASSQARGRALTGELFF	TGTGCCAGCAGCCAAGCACGCGGGAGGGCCCTCACCGGGGAGCTGTTTTTT
TRBJ1-1	NA	TRBV9	NA	CASSVVPAGTEAFF	TGTGCCAGCAGCGTAGTGCCCGCGGGCACTGAAGCTTTCTTT
TRBJ2-7	NA	TRBV7-8	many	CASSLALDSYEQYF	TGTGCCAGCAGCTTAGCACTAGACTCCTACGAGCAGTACTTC
TRBJ2-4	TRBD2	TRBV29-1	few	CSVVNWASGRVHIQYF	TGCAGCGTTGTTAATTGGGCTAGCGGGAGGGTCCACATTCAGTACTTC
TRBJ1-1	TRBD1	TRBV28	many	CASRGIGGPTEAFF	TGTGCCAGCAGGGGGATAGGGGGCCCAACTGAAGCTTTCTTT
TRBJ2-1	TRBD2	TRBV3-1	many	CASSQGRGEAYWNEQFF	TGTGCCAGCAGCCAGGGCCGGGGGGAAGCCTACTGGAATGAGCAGTTCTTC
TRBJ2-1	NA	TRBV7-3	many	CASSLLVSSYNEQFF	TGTGCCAGCAGCTTACTAGTGAGCTCCTACAATGAGCAGTTCTTC
TRBJ2-7	NA	TRBV12-3/TRBV12-4	many	CASSFAGPYEQYF	TGTGCCAGCAGTTTCGCAGGTCCCTACGAGCAGTACTTC
TRBJ1-1	NA	TRBV10-2	many	CASTRGSDTEAFF	TGCGCCAGCACCAGAGGAAGCGACACTGAAGCTTTCTTT
TRBJ1-6	NA	TRBV12-3/TRBV12-4	few	CASSLKRDNSPLHF	TGTGCCAGCAGTTTAAAACGTGACAATTCACCCCTCCACTTT
TRBJ1-1	TRBD1	TRBV29-1	NA	CSATGQGGTEAFF	TGCAGCGCTACGGGACAGGGTGGGACTGAAGCTTTCTTT
TRBJ2-1	TRBD1	TRBV6-1	many	CASSVDRDLDEQFF	TGTGCCAGCAGTGTGGACAGGGATCTGGATGAGCAGTTCTTC
TRBJ2-5	TRBD2	TRBV2	NA	CASSLRRTSGSVKETQYF	TGTGCCAGCAGTCTACGCCGGACTAGCGGGAGTGTGAAAGAGACCCAGTACTTC
TRBJ1-2	NA	TRBV20-1	many	CSASLTGNYGYTF	TGCAGTGCTAGCTTAACAGGGAACTATGGCTACACCTTC
TRBJ2-2	NA	TRBV20-1	many	CSAQSTYTGELFF	TGCAGTGCCCAATCGACATACACCGGGGAGCTGTTTTTT
TRBJ2-5	NA	TRBV5-6	few	CASRRSRKETQYF	TGTGCCAGCAGACGTAGTAGGAAAGAGACCCAGTACTTC
TRBJ2-2	NA	TRBV7-3	many	CASSLTNTGELFF	TGTGCCAGCAGCTTAACCAACACCGGGGAGCTGTTTTTT
TRBJ2-2	TRBD2	TRBV7-3	few	CASSSRLARGTGELFF	TGTGCCAGCAGCTCGAGACTAGCGCGAGGCACCGGGGAGCTGTTTTTT
TRBJ1-2	TRBD1	TRBV20-1	NA	CSARLAVRIDPGQGYGYTF	TGCAGTGCTAGACTCGCTGTGAGGATTGATCCGGGACAGGGCTATGGCTACACCTTC
TRBJ2-2	TRBD2	TRBV28	many	CASSFPEGLAGRELFF	TGTGCCAGCAGCTTCCCCGAGGGACTAGCGGGCAGGGAGCTGTTTTTT
TRBJ2-7	NA	TRBV10-3	NA	CAISEYSGSNEQYF	TGTGCCATCAGTGAGTATTCGGGTTCCAACGAGCAGTACTTC
TRBJ2-7	NA	TRBV3-1	many	CASSPEGWETRYEQYF	TGTGCCAGCAGCCCGGAGGGCTGGGAAACTCGCTACGAGCAGTACTTC
TRBJ2-3	TRBD1	TRBV2	few	CASSLSGTGTDTQYF	TGTGCCAGCAGTTTGTCCGGGACAGGCACAGATACGCAGTATTTT
TRBJ1-5	TRBD1	TRBV6-2/TRBV6-3	few	CASRGQVANQPQHF	TGTGCCAGCAGGGGACAGGTCGCGAATCAGCCCCAGCATTTT
TRBJ2-7	NA	TRBV7-9	once	CASSLESGEQCF	TGTGCCAGCAGCTTAGAAAGCGGCGAGCAGTGCTTC
TRBJ2-1	NA	TRBV11-3	many	CASSPKAGNEQFF	TGTGCCAGCAGCCCAAAGGCAGGCAATGAGCAGTTCTTC
TRBJ1-2	NA	TRBV19	once	CAARQVPYGYTF	TGTGCCGCGAGACAGGTTCCCTATGGCTACACCTTC
TRBJ1-2	TRBD1	TRBV2	many	CASRGDRENGYTF	TGTGCCAGCAGGGGGGACAGGGAGAATGGCTACACCTTC
TRBJ2-3	NA	TRBV29-1	NA	CSSEIRTVTSTDTQYF	TGCAGCTCCGAGATACGGACAGTTACTAGCACAGATACGCAGTATTTT
TRBJ2-2	NA	TRBV13	few	CASSLPPPYRGQNTGELFF	TGTGCCAGCAGCTTACCCCCTCCCTATCGGGGCCAGAACACCGGGGAGCTGTTTTTT